Listed below are T cell receptor beta chains from one sample, sequenced in a study of regulatory T cells in long-lasting Graves disease. TCRdb analysed the multiplex PCR reads with MiXCR anew, one entry per CDR3 protein. Of hundreds of thousands of distinct CDR3 sequences listed, about 16% were seen once; the top ten hold around a quarter. This sample also appeared in a second study, on T cells in Graves' hyperthyroidism and ophthalmopathy.

The source was peripheral blood mononuclear cells (PBMCs), collected at new diagnosis, from a patient treated with antithyroid drugs. These receptors came from a woman aged 40-60 years with Graves disease. Each CDR3 is given with its conserved first and last residue. Fields, in order: J gene, D gene, V gene, clone size, CDR3 protein, CDR3 DNA. The D gene is left open where the match is weak. Expanded clones get a size class; other rows say once, few or many, or leave the size out.

>TRBJ1-1|.|TRBV5-1|.
CASRDSGTEAFF
TGCGCCAGCCGGGACTCGGGCACTGAAGCTTTCTTT
>TRBJ2-1|.|TRBV11-2|many
CASSSKRDYNEQFF
TGTGCCAGCAGCTCCAAGCGAGACTACAATGAGCAGTTCTTC
>TRBJ1-2|.|TRBV7-2|many
CASSLAWVPSYGYTF
TGTGCCAGCAGCTTAGCGTGGGTTCCCTCCTATGGCTACACCTTC
>TRBJ2-3|.|TRBV20-1|many
CSARIGDTQYF
TGCAGTGCTAGAATAGGGGATACGCAGTATTTT
>TRBJ1-1|.|TRBV19|few
CASSIRPDTEAFF
TGTGCCAGTAGTATAAGACCGGACACTGAAGCTTTCTTT
>TRBJ1-1|.|TRBV12-3/TRBV12-4|many
CASSLGQEAFF
TGTGCCAGCAGTCTCGGACAGGAAGCTTTCTTT
>TRBJ1-4|.|TRBV30|many
CAWSVLSEKLFF
TGTGCCTGGAGTGTACTAAGCGAAAAACTGTTTTTT
>TRBJ2-3|.|TRBV20-1|few
CSARDRLNSRDTQYF
TGCAGTGCTAGAGACCGACTAAACTCACGGGATACGCAGTATTTT
>TRBJ1-1|.|TRBV5-1|.
CASTNQTSMYLCAIWGNTEAFF
.
>TRBJ1-3|.|TRBV12-3/TRBV12-4|.
CASSLRSHSGNTIYF
TGTGCCAGCAGTTTACGGAGTCACTCTGGAAACACCATATATTTT
>TRBJ1-1|.|TRBV7-9|few
CASSPPGTFRGAFF
TGTGCCAGCAGCCCCCCTGGGACGTTTAGAGGGGCTTTCTTT
>TRBJ1-5|.|TRBV5-5|.
CASSLVLNQPQHF
TGTGCCAGCAGCTTAGTCCTGAATCAGCCCCAGCATTTT
>TRBJ2-3|TRBD2|TRBV5-6|many
CASSLIAGGTDTQYF
TGTGCCAGCAGCTTAATAGCGGGGGGGACAGATACGCAGTATTTT
>TRBJ1-1|.|TRBV15|few
CATSRGGGSGNTEAFF
TGTGCCACCAGCAGAGGGGGGGGGAGCGGGAACACTGAAGCTTTCTTT
>TRBJ2-5|.|TRBV6-1|many
CASARDRETQYF
TGTGCCAGCGCGAGGGACCGGGAGACCCAGTACTTC
>TRBJ1-1|TRBD1|TRBV4-1|.
CASSVTGGPTEAFF
TGCGCCAGCAGCGTAACAGGGGGCCCCACTGAAGCTTTCTTT
>TRBJ2-3|.|TRBV4-1|few
CASSQDGFGGFTDTQYF
TGCGCCAGCAGCCAAGATGGGTTCGGCGGCTTCACAGATACGCAGTATTTT
>TRBJ2-5|.|TRBV20-1|few
CSATRDSQETQYF
TGCAGTGCTACCCGGGACTCGCAAGAGACCCAGTACTTC
>TRBJ2-5|.|TRBV29-1|.
CSVEHYPGTQYF
TGCAGCGTTGAACACTACCCAGGGACCCAGTACTTC
>TRBJ2-7|TRBD1|TRBV7-9|few
CASSLLGQYYEQYF
TGTGCCAGCAGCTTATTGGGACAGTACTACGAGCAGTACTTC
>TRBJ1-1|.|TRBV11-2|.
CASSSGLGGTEAFF
TGTGCCAGCAGCTCAGGGCTGGGGGGGACTGAAGCTTTCTTT
>TRBJ2-7|TRBD2|TRBV19|.
CASRLSGGPTYEQYF
TGTGCCAGTAGACTTAGCGGGGGCCCCACCTACGAGCAGTACTTC
>TRBJ2-7|.|TRBV15|.
CATSRDQGLRYEQYF
TGTGCCACCAGCAGAGATCAGGGCCTGCGCTACGAGCAGTACTTC
>TRBJ2-3|TRBD2|TRBV12-3/TRBV12-4|.
CASSLGLAGAYF
TGTGCCAGCAGTTTAGGACTAGCGGGCGCGTATTTT
>TRBJ1-2|.|TRBV5-4|.
CASSLADGSGYTF
TGTGCCAGCAGCTTGGCCGACGGGAGTGGCTACACCTTC
>TRBJ2-1|TRBD1|TRBV5-1|.
CASSLRDRATNEQFF
TGCGCCAGCAGCTTACGGGACAGGGCTACAAATGAGCAGTTCTTC
>TRBJ1-1|.|TRBV28|many
CASCSGQPNTEAFF
TGTGCCAGTTGCTCAGGACAGCCAAACACTGAAGCTTTCTTT
>TRBJ2-1|TRBD1|TRBV5-1|many
CASSSGQANNEQFF
TGCGCCAGCAGCTCTGGACAGGCAAACAATGAGCAGTTCTTC
>TRBJ2-2|.|TRBV5-8|few
CASSLTRVRGNTGELFF
TGTGCCAGCAGCTTGACTAGGGTGCGGGGGAACACCGGGGAGCTGTTTTTT
>TRBJ1-1|TRBD1|TRBV11-3|.
CASSLEGTGVLSFF
TGTGCCAGCAGCTTAGAGGGGACAGGAGTTCTAAGCTTCTTT
>TRBJ1-3|.|TRBV20-1|.
CSAYQSSGNTIYF
TGCAGTGCCTATCAGAGCTCTGGAAACACCATATATTTT
>TRBJ1-1|.|TRBV12-3/TRBV12-4|many
CASSLRQGKTEAFF
TGTGCCAGCAGTTTAAGGCAGGGGAAGACTGAAGCTTTCTTT
>TRBJ2-3|.|TRBV6-2/TRBV6-3|.
CASSESGRTDTQYF
TGTGCCAGCAGTGAGTCCGGCCGGACAGATACGCAGTATTTT
>TRBJ2-3|TRBD2|TRBV12-3/TRBV12-4|many
CASSTSGGSTDTQYF
TGTGCCAGCAGTACGAGCGGGGGCTCCACAGATACGCAGTATTTT
>TRBJ2-6|.|TRBV10-3|.
CAISESQYPGANVLTF
TGTGCCATCAGTGAGTCACAGTACCCTGGGGCCAACGTCCTGACTTTC
>TRBJ2-7|.|TRBV3-1|.
CASSRSAAYEQYF
TGTGCCAGCAGCCGAAGTGCGGCCTACGAGCAGTACTTC
>TRBJ1-6|.|TRBV2|.
CASKGPTYNSPLHF
TGTGCCAGCAAGGGGCCCACCTATAATTCACCCCTCCACTTT
>TRBJ1-5|.|TRBV6-4|.
CASTDSSGAYSNQPQHF
TGTGCCAGCACGGACAGTTCGGGGGCGTATAGCAATCAGCCCCAGCATTTT
>TRBJ2-1|.|TRBV2|many
CASSVETASYNEQFF
TGTGCCAGCAGTGTGGAGACAGCCTCCTACAATGAGCAGTTCTTC
>TRBJ2-5|.|TRBV7-2|few
CASSLVYGETQYF
TGTGCCAGCAGCTTAGTATACGGGGAGACCCAGTACTTC
>TRBJ2-7|.|TRBV19|.
CASSKAPGISYEQYF
TGTGCCAGTAGTAAGGCTCCAGGGATCTCCTACGAGCAGTACTTC
>TRBJ1-5|.|TRBV19|.
CASSLRGDNQPQHF
TGTGCCAGTAGCCTCCGGGGGGACAATCAGCCCCAGCATTTT
>TRBJ2-1|TRBD2|TRBV6-1|few
CASSLTSGGLSQVYNEQFF
TGTGCCAGCAGCTTGACTAGCGGGGGCCTCAGCCAAGTTTACAATGAGCAGTTCTTC
>TRBJ2-7|.|TRBV9|many
CASSPGSSAQEQYF
TGTGCCAGCAGCCCCGGGTCGAGCGCTCAAGAGCAGTACTTC
>TRBJ1-6|TRBD1|TRBV5-6|few
CASSGGGQGPLHF
TGTGCCAGCAGCGGCGGGGGACAGGGTCCCCTCCACTTT
>TRBJ2-3|.|TRBV30|many
CAWSALANTQYF
TGTGCCTGGAGCGCTCTAGCGAATACGCAGTATTTT
>TRBJ1-1|.|TRBV27|many
CASSFRDFVATEAFF
TGTGCCAGCAGTTTCAGGGATTTCGTCGCCACTGAAGCTTTCTTT
>TRBJ1-2|TRBD1|TRBV12-3/TRBV12-4|few
CASSFVGRGRWYGYTF
TGTGCCAGCAGTTTTGTCGGCAGGGGGCGTTGGTATGGCTACACCTTC
>TRBJ1-2|.|TRBV6-1|few
CASSAGHPNYGYTF
TGTGCCAGCAGTGCGGGACATCCTAACTATGGCTACACCTTC
>TRBJ1-1|.|TRBV7-9|.
CASSQFTYTNTEAFF
TGTGCCAGCAGCCAATTTACATACACGAACACTGAAGCTTTCTTT
>TRBJ2-1|.|TRBV28|.
CASRASLNNEQFF
TGTGCCAGCAGAGCTAGCTTGAACAATGAGCAGTTCTTC
>TRBJ2-6|.|TRBV12-3/TRBV12-4|.
CASGVFSGANVLTF
TGTGCCAGCGGGGTTTTCTCTGGGGCCAACGTCCTGACTTTC
>TRBJ2-7|.|TRBV10-3|few
CAIRAQGGGQYF
TGTGCCATCAGAGCACAGGGCGGTGGGCAGTACTTC
>TRBJ2-7|.|TRBV20-1|.
CSARRSGDEQYF
TGCAGTGCTAGACGGTCAGGGGACGAGCAGTACTTC
>TRBJ2-6|.|TRBV11-2|.
CASRLSSGANVLTF
TGCGCCAGCAGATTGAGCTCTGGGGCCAACGTCCTGACTTTC